The entry that follows covers one TCR beta chain sequence. Antigen unknown. This sample is part of a study of monozygotic twins with inflammatory bowel disease. Study conclusions and caveats: Those with IBD had lower TCRbeta diversity (inverse Simpson) than their healthy co-twins did.

TCRdb reprocessed the 5' RACE reads and keeps a single row for each CDR3 protein, giving no DNA. Its table lists fewer than 550,000 distinct CDR3 sequences. The CDR3 consists of 14 residues. CDR1 and CDR2 from the germline V gene are LGHDT and YNNKEL (reference sequence). This clonotype was sampled from a human donor with ulcerative colitis or Crohn's disease, or a healthy co-twin of an affected twin (not recorded which). This rearrangement joins TRBV3-1 to TRBJ2-5; TCRdb designates TRBD1, a call that cannot be tested without DNA. The sequencing input was blood. This CDR3 reads CVSSLRGAPETQYF.